Following are 7 T cell receptor beta chains from one sample sequenced in a study of shared clonotypes between healthy human individuals. Clones were sequenced by immunoSEQ multiplex PCR, and TCRdb holds only the in-frame ones, with some missing. The sample consists of fewer than 600,000 clones, 60% to 85% of them appearing once. What was sequenced was PBMCs. The receptors were gathered from a woman aged 40 to 50 in good health. Some clones in this sample may be carry-over from other donors' samples.

This clone was seen a handful of times. The rearrangement uses TRBV5-5 and TRBJ1-4; D ambiguous. Trimming pared 4 bases from V and 4 bases from J, leaving 14 bases between. Germline V gene lookup returns CDR1 SGHKS and CDR2 YYEKEE (reference sequence). The CDR3 is 15 amino acids. The CDR3 is CASSRVARNNEKLFF. CDR3 sequence (DNA): TGTGCCAGCAGCCGCGTAGCCCGGAATAATGAAAAACTGTTTTTT.

This chain uses TRBV29-1 with TRBJ2-1; 9 bases align to TRBD1. This CDR3 region has 15 residues. CDR1 is SQVTM and CDR2 is ANQGSEA in the germline V gene. After removal of 4 bases from V and 1 base from J, the junction contained 5 bases not matched to a gene. DNA of the CDR3: TGCAGCGTTGTTGGGACAGGGCTATCCTACAATGAGCAGTTCTTC. Residues: CSVVGTGLSYNEQFF.

The genes are TRBV11-2 and TRBJ2-2; D assignment may be TRBD1 or TRBD2 (5 bases each). V lost 2 bases and J 6 bases, leaving 16 bases between the germline ends. The germline CDR1 and CDR2 sequences are SGHAT and FQNNGV. The CDR3 has 16 amino acids. This CDR3 is CASSLLGPGDPGELFF. In DNA, the CDR3 is TGTGCCAGCAGCTTACTTGGCCCCGGGGACCCCGGGGAGCTGTTTTTT.

V gene TRBV9 combines with J gene TRBJ2-7; perhaps TRBD1 as D (6 bases). The germline CDR1 and CDR2 sequences are SGDLS and YYNGEE. Trimming left V 1 base short and J 4 bases short, with 18 bases between. This CDR3 contains 16 residues. The CDR3 DNA is TGTGCCAGCAGCGTACCTACAGGGTTGGTTCGATACGAGCAGTACTTC. As protein: CASSVPTGLVRYEQYF.

This chain links TRBV11-2 with TRBJ2-1, with 8 bases aligning to TRBD2. The CDR3 loop spans 14 amino acids. J lost 9 bases, V lost 1 base, and 5 bases had no gene match. Per germline, CDR1 SGHAT and CDR2 FQNNGV. CDR3 sequence: CASSLVSGGVEQFF. In nucleotides, the CDR3 is TGTGCCAGCAGCTTAGTTTCGGGAGGGGTTGAGCAGTTCTTC.

This clone showed up just a few times. The chain combines TRBV29-1 with TRBJ2-7; D is unclear. The CDR3 runs to 12 residues. Germline-derived CDR1 and CDR2 are SQVTM and ANQGSEA. Trimming removed 4 bases at V and 3 bases at J, with 10 bases between. The CDR3 sequence is CSVAITNYEQYF. CDR3 in DNA: TGCAGCGTTGCCATCACAAACTACGAGCAGTACTTC.

The chain couples TRBV30 to TRBJ2-3; D might be TRBD1 or TRBD2, each matching 5 bases. V was trimmed by 0 bases and J by 4 bases, leaving 14 bases between them. Germline V gene lookup returns CDR1 GTSNPN and CDR2 SVGIG (reference sequence). This CDR3 contains 15 residues. The CDR3 here is CAWSVEGLGADTQYF. DNA of the CDR3: TGTGCCTGGAGTGTAGAGGGATTGGGGGCAGATACGCAGTATTTT.